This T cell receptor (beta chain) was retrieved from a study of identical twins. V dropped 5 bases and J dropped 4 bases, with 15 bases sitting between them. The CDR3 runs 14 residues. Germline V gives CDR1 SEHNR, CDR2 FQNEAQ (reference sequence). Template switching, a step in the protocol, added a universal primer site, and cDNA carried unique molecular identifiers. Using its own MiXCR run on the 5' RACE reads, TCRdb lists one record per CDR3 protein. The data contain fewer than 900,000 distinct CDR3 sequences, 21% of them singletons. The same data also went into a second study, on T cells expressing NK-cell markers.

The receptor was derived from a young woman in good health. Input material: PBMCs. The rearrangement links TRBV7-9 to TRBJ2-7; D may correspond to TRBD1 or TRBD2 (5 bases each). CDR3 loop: CASSPRGREYEQYF. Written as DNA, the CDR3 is TGTGCCAGCAGCCCCCGGGGCAGGGAATACGAGCAGTACTTC.